This T cell receptor beta chain was recovered during a study of T cell clones after liver transplantation. Study overall: Without induction therapy, subjects received standard immunosuppression until 12-24 months post-transplant.

TCRdb's table, derived via immunoSEQ multiplex PCR, lists solely in-frame clones and lacks some. The data show roughly 100,000 clones, with about 81% seen just once and about 0.89% held by the top ten. Unstimulated PBMCs were sorted into CD3+CD4+ and CD3+CD8+ populations. With 0 bases removed from V and 5 bases from J, the gap between germline ends came to 7 bases. Germline CDR1 and CDR2: MGHRA and YSYEKL. The CDR3 totals 13 residues. This sequence was found in a human donor who received a liver transplant. This specimen consisted of CD4+ T cells from blood, obtained before liver transplant. V and J are TRBV4-1 and TRBJ2-5; no firm D call. This CDR3 is CASSQEGWETQYF. CDR3 nucleotide sequence: TGCGCCAGCAGCCAAGAGGGTTGGGAGACCCAGTACTTC.